This T cell receptor beta chain is from a study of T cell changes during pregnancy in multiple sclerosis. The CDR3 is 14 amino acids. The germline CDR1 and CDR2 sequences are MGHDK and SYGVNS. V gave up 6 bases and J gave up 6 bases; unmatched junction bases: 11. Assay: immunoSEQ multiplex PCR; the TCRdb copy retains only in-frame clones and omits some. The data contain some 47,000 clones, about 96% of them singletons. The rearrangement links TRBV25-1 to TRBJ2-7; 7 bases are a match to TRBD1. This receptor was taken from a female donor with multiple sclerosis, enrolled in a pregnancy study. The sample in question was peripheral blood, obtained in the second trimester of pregnancy. The DNA of the CDR3 is TGTGCCAGCAGGATGACAGGGCAGTTCGTCGAGCAGTACTTC. Its translation is CASRMTGQFVEQYF.